The 13 T cell receptor beta chains reported below all come from one sample, sequenced in a study of Tregs in tolerant kidney transplant recipients. The assay was immunoSEQ multiplex PCR, and TCRdb's table has in-frame clones only and misses some. The data show tens of thousands of clones, with roughly 90% seen just once and approximately 0.35% held by the top ten. This specimen consisted of Tregs from blood, obtained before the transplant. The source is a human donor who received a combined kidney and bone marrow transplant.

This sequence joins TRBV5-1 and TRBJ2-3; 7 positions agree with TRBD1. V lost 2 bases and J lost 1; bases outside the gene matches: 1. The CDR3 runs to 14 residues. The germline gives CDR1 SGHRS, CDR2 YFSETQ. This chain's CDR3 is CASSFGQGTDTQYF. Here the CDR3 DNA reads TGCGCCAGCAGCTTCGGACAGGGCACAGATACGCAGTATTTT.

A word on this clone: The sample contains more than one DNA sequence encoding this CDR3. The gene calls are TRBV28 and TRBJ2-7; D is unclear. Germline CDR1 and CDR2: MDHEN and SYDVKM. The CDR3 loop spans 12 amino acids. Trimming took 4 bases from V and 0 from J, leaving 4 bases between them. CDR3 residues: CASSYSSYEQYF. The CDR3 DNA reads as TGTGCCAGCAGTTACTCCTCCTACGAGCAGTACTTC.

The chain combines TRBV4-2 with TRBJ2-1; 10 bases fit TRBD1. After removal of 1 base from V and 8 bases from J, the junction contained 5 bases not matched to a gene. Germline-derived CDR1 and CDR2 are LGHNA and YNFKEQ. The CDR3 consists of 15 residues. CDR3: CASSQGQGAFDEQFF. In DNA, the CDR3 is TGTGCCAGCAGCCAAGGACAGGGGGCCTTCGATGAGCAGTTCTTC.

The rearrangement links TRBV6-6 to TRBJ2-1; TRBD1 matches 8 bases. Germline loops: CDR1 MNHNY, CDR2 SVGAGI (reference sequence). This CDR3 comprises 14 residues. The J segment lost 5 bases and the V segment lost 6 bases, leaving 6 bases of the junction unmatched. For the CDR3, the DNA is TGTGCCAGCAGCAAGACAGGGGTCAACAATGAGCAGTTCTTC. It codes for CASSKTGVNNEQFF.

The chain uses TRBV6-1 and TRBJ2-7; 11 positions agree with TRBD2. The CDR3 totals 13 residues. CDR1 and CDR2 from the germline V gene are MNHNS and SASEGT. Trimming took 3 bases from V and 7 from J; bases not matched to a gene: 2. The CDR3 DNA is TGTGCCAGCAGTGATTTAGCGGGAGGGGAGCAGTACTTC. Its translation is CASSDLAGGEQYF.

Of note for this clone: Other DNA sequences from this sample encode an identical CDR3 as well. The chain combines TRBV5-1 with TRBJ2-2; D is unresolved. V lost 1 base, J lost 7 bases, and 11 bases lay in between. This CDR3 region has 14 residues. Germline V CDR1 and CDR2: SGHRS, YFSETQ. The CDR3 nucleotides read TGCGCCAGCAGCTTGAGTGGCGATGGCGGGGAGCTGTTTTTT. Translating gives CASSLSGDGGELFF.

The V gene is TRBV7-2, the J gene TRBJ2-3, with D perhaps TRBD2 (5 bases). The CDR3 runs to 15 residues. Trimming removed 5 bases at V and 1 base at J, with 13 bases between. Per germline, CDR1 SGHTA and CDR2 FQGNSA. The CDR3 sequence: CASSRTSSGTDTQYF. CDR3 sequence (DNA): TGTGCCAGCAGCAGAACTAGTTCGGGCACAGATACGCAGTATTTT.

This clone was counted only a few times. The chain joins TRBV11-2 to TRBJ1-3; D gene uncertain. There are 15 residues in the CDR3. V gave up 5 bases and J gave up 5 bases, with 16 bases separating them. Germline values: CDR1 SGHAT, CDR2 FQNNGV. In nucleotides, the CDR3 is TGTGCCAGCAGCCGTATAGTGGGTGGGCGAAACACCATATATTTT. Its translation is CASSRIVGGRNTIYF.

The chain combines TRBV7-2 with TRBJ1-5; D remains unclear. In germline, CDR1 is SGHTA, CDR2 FQGNSA. The V end was cut by 7 bases, the J end by 1 base, with 14 bases between. This CDR3 contains 15 residues. The CDR3 DNA reads as TGTGCCAGCACCATCTCCGCCATCAGCAATCAGCCCCAGCATTTT. It yields the protein CASTISAISNQPQHF.

The CDR3 coding sequence is TGTGCCAGCAGTTCCTTGGAGGGAGGCTCGGTGAATGAGCAGTTCTTC. As protein: CASSSLEGGSVNEQFF. The chain employs TRBV6-5 and TRBJ2-1, with D possibly matching TRBD2 (6 bases). Looked up from germline, CDR1 is MNHEY and CDR2 is SVGAGI. The CDR3 length is 16 residues. The V end was cut by 4 bases, the J end by 7 bases, with 20 bases between.

The chain is built from TRBV18 and TRBJ1-1; D is unresolved. The CDR3 has 14 residues. Germline CDR1 reads KGHSH; CDR2 reads LQKENI. Trimming took off 8 bases at V and 7 bases at J, with 20 bases between the two ends. CDR3 nucleotide sequence: TGTGCCAGCCTTCTCGACGGGCCCTACGGTGAAGCTTTCTTT. Encoded protein: CASLLDGPYGEAFF.

The V gene is TRBV19, the J gene TRBJ1-4; TRBD1 matches at 12 bases. The CDR3 has 15 amino acids. V shed 10 bases, J shed 0 bases, and the junction held 3 bases outside the gene matches. Germline V gene data show CDR1 as LNHDA and CDR2 as SQIVND (reference sequence). CDR3 protein: CATGTGGATNEKLFF. CDR3 in DNA: TGTGCCACCGGGACAGGGGGCGCAACTAATGAAAAACTGTTTTTT. The full variable domain, with the rest looked up from reference TRBV19 and TRBJ1-4, is DGGITQSPKYLFRKEGQNVTLSCEQNLNHDAMYWYRQDPGQGLRLIYYSQIVNDFQKGDIAEGYSVSREKKESFPLTVTSAQKNPTAFYLCATGTGGATNEKLFFGSGTQLSVL.

The chain recombines TRBV6-5 with TRBJ2-5, with D perhaps matching TRBD1 (5 bases). The CDR3 runs to 14 residues. The germline V gene encodes CDR1 MNHEY and CDR2 SVGAGI. Trimming stripped 6 bases from V and 2 bases from J, with 13 bases between. CDR3 residues: CASSPWTLQETQYF. DNA for the CDR3: TGTGCCAGCAGCCCCTGGACACTTCAAGAGACCCAGTACTTC.